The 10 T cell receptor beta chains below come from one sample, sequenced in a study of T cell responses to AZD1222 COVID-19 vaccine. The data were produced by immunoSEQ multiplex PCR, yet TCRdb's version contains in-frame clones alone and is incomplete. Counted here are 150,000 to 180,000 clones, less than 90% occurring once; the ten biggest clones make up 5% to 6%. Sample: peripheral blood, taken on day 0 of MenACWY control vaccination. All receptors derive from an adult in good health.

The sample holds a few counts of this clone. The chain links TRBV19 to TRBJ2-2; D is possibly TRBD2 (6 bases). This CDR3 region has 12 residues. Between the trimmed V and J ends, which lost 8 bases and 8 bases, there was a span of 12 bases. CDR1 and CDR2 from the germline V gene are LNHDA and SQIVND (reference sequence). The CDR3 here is CASGGFVGELFF. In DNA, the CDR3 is TGTGCCAGTGGAGGGTTTGTTGGGGAGCTGTTTTTT.

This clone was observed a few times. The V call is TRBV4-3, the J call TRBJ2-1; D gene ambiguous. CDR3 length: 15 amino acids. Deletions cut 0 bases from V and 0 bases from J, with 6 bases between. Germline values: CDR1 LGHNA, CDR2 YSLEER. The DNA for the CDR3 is TGCGCCAGCAGCCAAGATAGGGTCTCCTACAATGAGCAGTTCTTC. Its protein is CASSQDRVSYNEQFF.

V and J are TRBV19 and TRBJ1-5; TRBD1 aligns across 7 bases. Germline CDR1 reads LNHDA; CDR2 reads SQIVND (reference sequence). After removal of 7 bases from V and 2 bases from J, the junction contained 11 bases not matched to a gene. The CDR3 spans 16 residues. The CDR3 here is CASTPTGSVGNQPQHF. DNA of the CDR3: TGTGCCAGTACTCCGACAGGGTCCGTGGGCAATCAGCCCCAGCATTTT.

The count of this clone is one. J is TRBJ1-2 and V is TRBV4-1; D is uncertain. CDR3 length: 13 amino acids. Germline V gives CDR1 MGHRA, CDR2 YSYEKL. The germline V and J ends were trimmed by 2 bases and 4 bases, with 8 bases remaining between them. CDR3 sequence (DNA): TGCGCCAGCAGCCAAATGGTCAGCTATGGCTACACCTTC. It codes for CASSQMVSYGYTF.

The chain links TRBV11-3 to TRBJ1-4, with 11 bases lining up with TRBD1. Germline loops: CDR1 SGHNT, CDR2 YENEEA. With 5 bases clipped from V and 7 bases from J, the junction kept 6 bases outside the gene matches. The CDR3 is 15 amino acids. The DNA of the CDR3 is TGTGCCAGCAGCCCTTCCGGGACAGGGGGTGAAAAACTGTTTTTT. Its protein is CASSPSGTGGEKLFF.

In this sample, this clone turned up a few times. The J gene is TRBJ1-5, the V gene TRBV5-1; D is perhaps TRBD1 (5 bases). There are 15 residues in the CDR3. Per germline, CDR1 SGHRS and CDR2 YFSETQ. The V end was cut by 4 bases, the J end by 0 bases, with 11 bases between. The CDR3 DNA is TGCGCCAGCAGCCCGGACACTCATAGCAATCAGCCCCAGCATTTT. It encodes CASSPDTHSNQPQHF.

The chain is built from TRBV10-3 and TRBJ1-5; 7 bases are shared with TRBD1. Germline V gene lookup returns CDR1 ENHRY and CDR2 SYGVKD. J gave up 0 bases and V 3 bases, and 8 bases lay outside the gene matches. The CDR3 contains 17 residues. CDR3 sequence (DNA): TGTGCCATCAGTGACCAAAGTGGGACAGTTAGCAATCAGCCCCAGCATTTT. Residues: CAISDQSGTVSNQPQHF.

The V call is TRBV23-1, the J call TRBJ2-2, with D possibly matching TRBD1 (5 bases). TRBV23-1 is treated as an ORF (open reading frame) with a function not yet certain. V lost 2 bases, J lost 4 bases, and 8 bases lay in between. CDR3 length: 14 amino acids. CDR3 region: CASSQVRGTGELFF. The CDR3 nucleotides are TGCGCCAGCAGTCAAGTAAGGGGCACCGGGGAGCTGTTTTTT.

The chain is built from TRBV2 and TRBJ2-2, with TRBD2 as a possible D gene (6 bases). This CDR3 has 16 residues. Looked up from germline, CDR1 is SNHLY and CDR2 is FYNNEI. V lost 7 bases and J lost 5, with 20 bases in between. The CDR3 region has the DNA TGTGCCAGCACCCCTGGAGGGGACGGGTGGACCGGGGAGCTGTTTTTT. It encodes CASTPGGDGWTGELFF.

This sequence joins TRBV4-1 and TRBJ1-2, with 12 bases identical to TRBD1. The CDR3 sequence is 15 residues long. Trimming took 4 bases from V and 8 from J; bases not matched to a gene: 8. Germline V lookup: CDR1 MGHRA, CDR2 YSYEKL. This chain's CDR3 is CASSPEGQGAWGYTF. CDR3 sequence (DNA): TGCGCCAGCAGCCCCGAGGGACAGGGGGCGTGGGGCTACACCTTC.